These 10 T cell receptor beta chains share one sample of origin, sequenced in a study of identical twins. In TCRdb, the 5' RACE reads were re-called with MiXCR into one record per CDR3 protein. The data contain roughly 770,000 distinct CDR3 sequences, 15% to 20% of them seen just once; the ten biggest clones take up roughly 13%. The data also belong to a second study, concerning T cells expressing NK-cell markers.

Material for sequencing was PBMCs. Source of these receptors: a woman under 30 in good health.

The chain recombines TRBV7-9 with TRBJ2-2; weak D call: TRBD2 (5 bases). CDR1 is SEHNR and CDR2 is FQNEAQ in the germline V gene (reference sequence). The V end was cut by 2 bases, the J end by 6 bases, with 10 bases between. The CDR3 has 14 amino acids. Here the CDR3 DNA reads TGTGCCAGCAGCTTAACTAGAAGGGCCGGGGAGCTGTTTTTT. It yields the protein CASSLTRRAGELFF.

Here the CDR3 reads CASRGWDEQYF. The CDR3 nucleotides are TGTGCCAGCAGGGGCTGGGACGAGCAGTACTTC. The rearrangement links TRBV11-2 to TRBJ2-7, with no clear D. The CDR3 extends over 11 amino acids. Germline V lookup: CDR1 SGHAT, CDR2 FQNNGV. V was pared by 6 bases and J by 5 bases, with 8 bases between.

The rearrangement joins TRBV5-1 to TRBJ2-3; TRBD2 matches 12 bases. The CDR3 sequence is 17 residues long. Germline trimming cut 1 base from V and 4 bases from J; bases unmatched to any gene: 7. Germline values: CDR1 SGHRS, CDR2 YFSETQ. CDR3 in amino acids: CASSLLPSGGAADTQYF. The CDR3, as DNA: TGCGCCAGCAGCTTGTTGCCTAGCGGGGGGGCTGCAGATACGCAGTATTTT. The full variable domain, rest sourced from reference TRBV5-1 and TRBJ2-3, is KAGVTQTPRYLIKTRGQQVTLSCSPISGHRSVSWYQQTPGQGLQFLFEYFSETQRNKGNFPGRFSGRQFSNSRSEMNVSTLELGDSALYLCASSLLPSGGAADTQYFGPGTRLTVL.

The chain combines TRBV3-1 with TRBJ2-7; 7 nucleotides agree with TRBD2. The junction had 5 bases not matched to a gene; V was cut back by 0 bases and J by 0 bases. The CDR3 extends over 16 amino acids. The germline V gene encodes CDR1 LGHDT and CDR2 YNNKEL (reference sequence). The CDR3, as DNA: TGTGCCAGCAGCCAAGAAGGGGCTAGCGGCTCCTACGAGCAGTACTTC. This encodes CASSQEGASGSYEQYF.

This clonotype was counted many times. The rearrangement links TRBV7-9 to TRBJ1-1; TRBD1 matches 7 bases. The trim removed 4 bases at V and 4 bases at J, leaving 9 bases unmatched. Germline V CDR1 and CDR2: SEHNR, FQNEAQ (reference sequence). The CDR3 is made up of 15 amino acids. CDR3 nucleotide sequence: TGTGCCAGCAGCTCAAAAGGACAGGAGGGCACTGAAGCTTTCTTT. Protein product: CASSSKGQEGTEAFF.

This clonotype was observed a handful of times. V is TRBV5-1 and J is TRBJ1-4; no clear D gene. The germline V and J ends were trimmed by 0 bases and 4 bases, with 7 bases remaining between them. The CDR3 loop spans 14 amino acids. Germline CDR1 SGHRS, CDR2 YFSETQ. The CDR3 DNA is TGCGCCAGCAGCTTGGGACTTTTTAATGAAAAACTGTTTTTT. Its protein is CASSLGLFNEKLFF.

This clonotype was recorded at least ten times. CDR3 in amino acids: CASSPFANTEAFF. DNA of the CDR3: TGTGCCAGCTCACCTTTTGCTAACACTGAAGCTTTCTTT. V and J are TRBV18 and TRBJ1-1; D remains unclear. V lost 3 bases and J lost 2, with 7 bases in between. There are 13 residues in the CDR3. CDR1 and CDR2 (germline): KGHSH, LQKENI.

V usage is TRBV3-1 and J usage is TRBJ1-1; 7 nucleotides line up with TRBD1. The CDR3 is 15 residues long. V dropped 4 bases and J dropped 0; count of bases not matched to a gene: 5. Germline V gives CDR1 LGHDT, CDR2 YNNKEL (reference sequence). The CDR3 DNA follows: TGTGCCAGCAGCCCAGGACAGGCTATGAACACTGAAGCTTTCTTT. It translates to CASSPGQAMNTEAFF. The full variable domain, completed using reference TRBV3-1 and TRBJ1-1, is DTAVSQTPKYLVTQMGNDKSIKCEQNLGHDTMYWYKQDSKKFLKIMFSYNNKELIINETVPNRFSPKSPDKAHLNLHINSLELGDSAVYFCASSPGQAMNTEAFFGQGTRLTVV.

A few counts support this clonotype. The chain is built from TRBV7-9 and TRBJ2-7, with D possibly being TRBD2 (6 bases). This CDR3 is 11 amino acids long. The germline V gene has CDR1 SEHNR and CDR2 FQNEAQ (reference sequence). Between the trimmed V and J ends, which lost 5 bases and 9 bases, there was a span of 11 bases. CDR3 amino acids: CASSAGTWQYF. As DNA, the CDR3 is TGTGCCAGCAGCGCCGGGACTTGGCAGTACTTC. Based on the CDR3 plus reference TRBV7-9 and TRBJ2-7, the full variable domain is DTGVSQNPRHKITKRGQNVTFRCDPISEHNRLYWYRQTLGQGPEFLTYFQNEAQLEKSRLLSDRFSAERPKGSFSTLEIQRTEQGDSAMYLCASSAGTWQYFGPGTRLTVT.

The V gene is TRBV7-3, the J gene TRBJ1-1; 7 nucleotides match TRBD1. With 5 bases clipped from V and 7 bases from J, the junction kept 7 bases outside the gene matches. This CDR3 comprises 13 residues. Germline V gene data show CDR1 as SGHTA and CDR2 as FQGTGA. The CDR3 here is CASSPLTGLEAFF. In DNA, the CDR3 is TGTGCCAGCAGCCCTTTGACAGGGCTTGAAGCTTTCTTT.